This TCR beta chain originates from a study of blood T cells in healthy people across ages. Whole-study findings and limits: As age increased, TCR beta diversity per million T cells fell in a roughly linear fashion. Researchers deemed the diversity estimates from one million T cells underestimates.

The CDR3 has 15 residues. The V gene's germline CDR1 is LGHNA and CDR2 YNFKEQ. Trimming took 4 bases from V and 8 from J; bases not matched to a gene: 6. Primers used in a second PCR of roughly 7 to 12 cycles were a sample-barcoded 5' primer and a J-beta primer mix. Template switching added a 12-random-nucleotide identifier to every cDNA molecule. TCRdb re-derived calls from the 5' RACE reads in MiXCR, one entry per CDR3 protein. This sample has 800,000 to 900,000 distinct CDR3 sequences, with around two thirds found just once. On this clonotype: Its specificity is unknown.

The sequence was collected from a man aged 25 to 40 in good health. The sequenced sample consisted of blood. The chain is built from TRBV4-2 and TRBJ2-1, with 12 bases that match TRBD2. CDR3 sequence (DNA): TGTGCCAGCAGCCGCCTGACTAGCGGGGGCGATGAGCAGTTCTTC. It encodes CASSRLTSGGDEQFF.